The sequence of this TCR beta chain was determined in a study of cytomegalovirus exposure and HLA in healthy donors (dated by TCRdb to 2017 to 2019). With regard to the full study: A later analysis indicated that the 120 or so validation repertoires were generated on the platform also employed for the approximately 670 repertoires of the first cohort. The study combined high-throughput TCR immunosequencing, statistical association of individual TCRs with disease status, and machine learning to predict cytomegalovirus infection status. The aim of the study was to test whether cataloging public T cell receptors could identify signatures of past pathogen exposure. A separate validation cohort of 100 to 150 different subjects was used in addition to the approximately 700-subject first cohort.

Germline trimming: 5 bases from V, 5 bases from J; junction bases outside gene matches: 3. The CDR3 starts with the cysteine, ends with the phenylalanine, and has 14 residues. Only the CDR3 DNA is retained, 42 bases long and in frame from the first base. CDR1 PRHDT and CDR2 FYEKMQ are derived from the germline V gene (reference sequence). Libraries were prepared through the immunoSEQ multiplex PCR assay. As for the authors' bioinformatics: A statistical classification framework was built for diagnosing cytomegalovirus status from the catalog of TCR beta chain sequences. In its TCRdb copy, this immuneACCESS table keeps in-frame sequences only and misses some clones. Where compared with another copy, unresolved V genes explain less than half of these, and the others have no known cause. That table is the source of V, J and clone size, and D and trimming were worked out from the DNA. For this sample there are some 290,000 clones; approximately 85% appear just once. The leading ten clones occupy approximately 0.95% of the sample.

The research as a whole found: In both the original and validation cohorts, the classifier was reported to diagnose cytomegalovirus status with high specificity and sensitivity. A total of around 150 TCR beta chains were listed by the study as associated with cytomegalovirus. Three of the identified cytomegalovirus-associated TCR beta chains were confirmed in vitro to be specific for cytomegalovirus antigens. The authors suggested that the approach could potentially be generalized to other disease states and immunological phenotypes. Most TCR sequences were seen in very few donors, while some public TCRs were found in many individuals. Subsequent analysis determined that TCRs grouped into clusters in the first cohort also showed a tendency toward co-occurrence across the roughly 110 validation repertoires, and 85% to 95% of cluster scores exceeded 0. The validation cohort had no HLA typing available for a later analysis, so co-occurrence within that cohort was assessed over all 130 or so repertoires.

The donors belonged to the validation cohort of about 130 subjects, which was separate from the approximately 680-subject first cohort. As for this clone: Its antigen has not been determined. The input lacks base qualities; no much larger clone sits a single base away.

The sequence links TRBV13 to TRBJ2-5; a stretch of 12 junction bases matches TRBD1. This clonotype originated in a young man in good health and CMV-seronegative. Sample: PBMCs. The CDR3 region reads CASSPGQGAETQYF. The DNA is as follows: TGTGCCAGCAGCCCGGGACAGGGGGCGGAGACCCAGTACTTC. Joined to the reference TRBV13 and TRBJ2-5 proteins, this CDR3 gives the full variable domain: AAGVIQSPRHLIKEKRETATLKCYPIPRHDTVYWYQQGPGQDPQFLISFYEKMQSDKGSIPDRFSAQQFSDYHSELNMSSLELGDSALYFCASSPGQGAETQYFGPGTRLLVL.